This T cell receptor beta chain is drawn from a study of OX40 agonist ivuxolimab in advanced cancers. Data came from immunoSEQ multiplex PCR; TCRdb stores just in-frame clones and leaves some out. This table has 12,000 or so clones, 81% appearing once. Trimming removed 3 bases at V and 7 bases at J, with 10 bases between. This CDR3 contains 12 residues. Germline V CDR1 and CDR2: SGDLS, YYNGEE. In this sample, this clone turned up once. The source is an adult with an advanced solid tumor such as melanoma, head and neck, liver or kidney cancer. The genes are TRBV9 and TRBJ1-2; possibly TRBD1 for D (5 bases). The material was CD4+ or CD8+ T cells sorted from blood, obtained in a trial of the OX40 agonist ivuxolimab. The CDR3 region has the DNA TGTGCCAGCAGCGAAGAGGGGTTTGGCTACACCTTC. This gives the protein CASSEEGFGYTF. The full variable domain, rest sourced from reference TRBV9 and TRBJ1-2, is DSGVTQTPKHLITATGQRVTLRCSPRSGDLSVYWYQQSLDQGLQFLIQYYNGEERAKGNILERFSAQQFPDLHSELNLSSLELGDSALYFCASSEEGFGYTFGSGTRLTVV.